This T cell receptor beta chain is drawn from a study of OX40 agonist ivuxolimab in advanced cancers. With regard to the full study: Ivuxolimab was an agonistic, fully human IgG2 monoclonal antibody directed against OX40 (CD134), a costimulatory receptor. Intravenous ivuxolimab was administered to patients every 2 weeks at six dose levels: 0.01, 0.1, 0.3, 1.5, 3 and 10 mg/kg. Partial responses occurred in three dose-escalation patients: two with cutaneous melanoma and one with hepatocellular carcinoma. Prior anti-PD-1, anti-PD-L1 or anti-CTLA-4 therapy was permitted, and 40% of dose-escalation patients had received checkpoint inhibitors. Of the approximately 50 dose-escalation patients, hepatocellular carcinoma was present in about 20, melanoma in around 15, renal cell carcinoma in 9 and head and neck cancer in 9. The paper reports the monotherapy dose-escalation portion (N ≈ 52 patients) of the phase I ivuxolimab trial. The purpose of peripheral TCRbeta sequencing was to test whether ivuxolimab changed TCR sequence diversity and led to clonal T-cell expansion. In the dose-escalation cohort, 75% to 85% of patients were male, and the mean age was approximately 60 years with a range of roughly 23 to 79. Study-level results and caveats: On average, CD8+ T cells showed more expanded clones than CD4+ T cells after ivuxolimab. Antigen specificity was not determined for the clonally expanded peripheral T cells. In the 0.1-3.0 mg/kg groups, partial responders were among the patients with the lowest normalized peripheral clonal expansion, particularly in CD8+ T cells. Low levels of normalized T-cell clonal expansion were also seen in some nonresponding patients. At doses of 0.1 to 3.0 mg/kg, clonal expansion of both CD4+ and CD8+ blood T cells was observed from baseline to week 6.

On this clone: The target of this receptor is not known. No much larger clone is present one base from it, and per-base qualities are unavailable.

The trial excluded patients who had a history of autoimmune disease or who were on systemic immunosuppression. Peripheral blood for TCR sequencing was collected from all dose cohorts at baseline, on cycle 4 day 1, and on cycle 7 day 1. Samples were obtained from an open-label, multicenter, first-in-human phase I dose-escalation trial of ivuxolimab. Adults with locally advanced or metastatic head and neck squamous cell, hepatocellular, melanoma or renal cell carcinoma were enrolled in the trial. Before TCR sequencing, CD4+ T cells and CD8+ T cells from peripheral blood were sorted into separate populations. To sequence the TCRbeta CDR3 region, genomic DNA was isolated from the sorted cells. The immunoSEQ Assay was used for sequencing of TCRbeta CDR3 regions. Held by TCRdb, this immuneACCESS table contains in-frame sequences only and omits some clones. Under half of the omission traces to an unresolved V gene where checked; the cause of the rest is unknown. A total of nearly 80,000 clones appear in this sample, approximately 84% of them only once. 20% to 30% of the sample belongs to the ten largest clones.

V sheds 5 bases and J sheds 7 bases, leaving 15 bases between their ends. CDR1 and CDR2 were assigned from the germline V gene (reference sequence) as SSHAT and FNYEAQ. Including cysteine and phenylalanine, the CDR3 has 14 amino acids. CDR3 DNA is the only sequence kept; it has 42 bases, read in frame from the first base. Source: CD4+ or CD8+ T cells sorted from blood, taken in a trial of the OX40 agonist ivuxolimab. The clonotype comes from an adult with an advanced solid tumor such as melanoma, head and neck, liver or kidney cancer. The V gene is TRBV7-7 and the J gene is TRBJ1-3, and possibly TRBD1, on 6 matching bases. The DNA sequence is TGTGCCAGCAGCGAACTCGGACAGTCGAACACCATATATTTT. This yields the protein CASSELGQSNTIYF. Supplemented by the reference TRBV7-7 and TRBJ1-3 proteins around the CDR3, the complete variable domain is GAGVSQSPRYKVTKRGQDVTLRCDPISSHATLYWYQQALGQGPEFLTYFNYEAQPDKSGLPSDRFSAERPEGSISTLTIQRTEQRDSAMYRCASSELGQSNTIYFGEGSWLTVV.